The 17 T cell receptor beta chains below come from one sample, sequenced in a study of control samples from healthy donors and cancer patients. Sequencing was performed with immunoSEQ multiplex PCR; in TCRdb, only in-frame clones are kept and a portion is missing. The table includes about 49,000 clones, approximately 86% detected once. The specimen was PBMCs. The source of these receptors is a woman aged 45-65 years with lung cancer.

V usage is TRBV7-3 and J usage is TRBJ1-2; D gene uncertain. The CDR3 loop spans 13 amino acids. Per germline, CDR1 SGHTA and CDR2 FQGTGA. Trimming shortened V by 8 bases and J by 0 bases, and 10 bases separated the two germline ends. This CDR3 is CASAPGPNYGYTF. The CDR3 DNA is TGTGCCAGCGCCCCCGGGCCTAACTATGGCTACACCTTC.

V and J are TRBV5-1 and TRBJ1-1; possible D gene TRBD1, 6 bases. CDR3 size: 16 residues. Trimming stripped 0 bases from V and 2 bases from J, with 14 bases between. CDR1 SGHRS and CDR2 YFSETQ come from the germline V gene. The CDR3 reads CASSLGGQGSNTEAFF. DNA for the CDR3: TGCGCCAGCAGCTTGGGTGGGCAGGGGAGTAACACTGAAGCTTTCTTT.

This chain connects TRBV4-1 to TRBJ2-6, with unresolved D. Per the germline V gene, CDR1 is MGHRA and CDR2 is YSYEKL. This CDR3 contains 15 residues. V gave up 2 bases and J gave up 3 bases, with 8 bases separating them. CDR3 region: CASSQRLGGANVLTF. The DNA of the CDR3 is TGCGCCAGCAGCCAAAGACTTGGTGGGGCCAACGTCCTGACTTTC.

The chain employs TRBV27 and TRBJ2-3, with D uncertain. From germline, CDR1 is MNHEY and CDR2 SMNVEV (reference sequence). The ends were cut back, 2 bases at V and 5 bases at J, with 11 bases in the middle. This CDR3 region has 14 residues. CDR3 nucleotides: TGTGCCAGCAGTTTAAGGCAGGCGCGAGATACGCAGTATTTT. Protein sequence: CASSLRQARDTQYF.

This sequence joins TRBV7-2 and TRBJ2-3, with D perhaps matching TRBD2 (5 bases). The length of the CDR3 is 15 residues. Trimming removed 0 bases from V and 4 bases from J, with 11 bases in between. The germline V gene has CDR1 SGHTA and CDR2 FQGNSA. CDR3 residues: CASSLARGSPDTQYF. The DNA of the CDR3 is TGTGCCAGCAGCTTAGCCCGGGGAAGCCCAGATACGCAGTATTTT.

This clone occurred a few times. This sequence joins TRBV5-4 and TRBJ1-1; tentative D call: TRBD1 (5 bases). V was cut by 1 base and J by 7 bases, with 11 bases left in between. This CDR3 spans 13 amino acids. The germline V gene has CDR1 SGHNT and CDR2 YYREEE (reference sequence). The CDR3 is CASSLSGIGEAFF. The CDR3 coding sequence is TGTGCCAGCAGCTTGTCAGGGATCGGTGAAGCTTTCTTT. The whole variable domain, filled in from reference TRBV5-4 and TRBJ1-1, reads ETGVTQSPTHLIKTRGQQVTLRCSSQSGHNTVSWYQQALGQGPQFIFQYYREEENGRGNFPPRFSGLQFPNYSSELNVNALELDDSALYLCASSLSGIGEAFFGQGTRLTVV.

This CDR3 is CASSLGSRQSVGGNTIYF. In DNA form, the CDR3 reads TGTGCCAGCAGTTTAGGATCCCGACAGTCGGTCGGAGGAAACACCATATATTTT. The V call is TRBV28, the J call TRBJ1-3; maybe TRBD1 (5 bases). Germline CDR1 reads MDHEN; CDR2 reads SYDVKM. The CDR3 consists of 18 residues. V lost 2 bases to trimming and J lost 4 bases, with 21 bases between them.

The chain uses TRBV10-3 and TRBJ2-3; 7 bases match TRBD1. Germline V gene data show CDR1 as ENHRY and CDR2 as SYGVKD. V shed 10 bases, J shed 3 bases, and the junction held 10 bases outside the gene matches. The CDR3 contains 14 residues. The CDR3 coding sequence is TGTGCCAGCCAACCGGGACAGTCAACAGATACGCAGTATTTT. Translating it yields CASQPGQSTDTQYF.

V and J are TRBV30 and TRBJ1-1, with D possibly matching TRBD1 (6 bases). Between the trimmed V and J ends, which lost 4 bases and 5 bases, there was a span of 17 bases. The germline V gene encodes CDR1 GTSNPN and CDR2 SVGIG (reference sequence). The CDR3 has 14 amino acids. The CDR3 reads CAWNWAGEGTEAFF. Written as DNA, the CDR3 is TGTGCCTGGAATTGGGCAGGGGAAGGTACTGAAGCTTTCTTT.

This clone was recorded a few times. The chain employs TRBV6-5 and TRBJ1-6; D is perhaps TRBD1 (6 bases). The V end lost 6 bases, the J end lost 5 bases, and 14 bases lay between the germline ends. CDR1 MNHEY and CDR2 SVGAGI come from the germline V gene. This CDR3 has 15 residues. The CDR3 sequence is CASRSLQGNNSPLHF. The CDR3, as DNA: TGTGCCAGCAGATCCCTTCAGGGGAATAATTCACCCCTCCACTTT.

The chain has TRBV15 and TRBJ1-4; D remains ambiguous. V lost 3 bases to trimming and J lost 5 bases, with 13 bases between them. Germline V gene data show CDR1 as LNHNV and CDR2 as YYDKDF (reference sequence). The CDR3 contains 15 residues. Here the CDR3 DNA reads TGTGCCACCAGCAGTGGAGTGAGCGGAAATGAAAAACTGTTTTTT. This gives the protein CATSSGVSGNEKLFF.

The J gene is TRBJ1-2, the V gene TRBV18; 7 nucleotides align to TRBD1. CDR1 and CDR2 from the germline V gene are KGHSH and LQKENI. The CDR3 length is 14 residues. The J segment lost 5 bases and the V segment lost 3 bases, leaving 6 bases of the junction unmatched. The CDR3, as DNA: TGTGCCAGCTCACCTGCCGGGACAGTATATGGCTACACCTTC. As protein: CASSPAGTVYGYTF. Full variable domain (outside the CDR3, taken from reference TRBV18 and TRBJ1-2): NAGVMQNPRHLVRRRGQEARLRCSPMKGHSHVYWYRQLPEEGLKFMVYLQKENIIDESGMPKERFSAEFPKEGPSILRIQQVVRGDSAAYFCASSPAGTVYGYTFGSGTRLTVV.

V is TRBV7-2 and J is TRBJ1-2; 8 nucleotides match TRBD1. V shed 4 bases and J 4 bases; nucleotides not matched to a gene: 2. The V gene's germline CDR1 is SGHTA and CDR2 FQGNSA. The CDR3 runs to 13 residues. CDR3: CASSSTGGYGYTF. The CDR3 region has the DNA TGTGCCAGCAGCTCCACAGGGGGCTATGGCTACACCTTC.

This chain links TRBV29-1 with TRBJ1-1; 8 nucleotides agree with TRBD1. Germline V gene lookup returns CDR1 SQVTM and CDR2 ANQGSEA. CDR3 length equals 15 residues. V lost 4 bases to trimming and J lost 4 bases; unmatched junction nucleotides: 11. This CDR3 is CSVVGPGGYGTEAFF. The CDR3 DNA reads TGCAGCGTTGTAGGCCCAGGGGGCTATGGCACTGAAGCTTTCTTT.

The V call is TRBV24-1, the J call TRBJ2-7; no clear D gene. V was shortened by 6 bases and J by 3 bases, with 11 bases between the two germline ends. The V gene's germline CDR1 is KGHDR and CDR2 SFDVKD. This CDR3 comprises 13 residues. CDR3 bases: TGTGCCACCAGTCTAGGGTCGGGCTACGAGCAGTACTTC. Translating it yields CATSLGSGYEQYF.

CDR3 residues: CSARPGTEAFF. The CDR3 DNA is TGCAGTGCTAGGCCTGGGACTGAAGCTTTCTTT. The rearrangement uses TRBV20-1 and TRBJ1-1; D unresolved. The CDR3 has 11 residues. Germline V gene lookup returns CDR1 DFQATT and CDR2 SNEGSKA (reference sequence). The ends were cut back, 3 bases at V and 5 bases at J, with 7 bases in the middle.

This chain connects TRBV6-2 or TRBV6-3 to TRBJ2-3; D is unresolved. Deletions cut 4 bases from V and 5 bases from J, with 7 bases between. This CDR3 is 12 amino acids long. Germline CDR1 and CDR2: MNHEY and SVGEGT. CDR3 nucleotides: TGTGCCAGCAGTTCCTACCTAGATACGCAGTATTTT. This encodes CASSSYLDTQYF.